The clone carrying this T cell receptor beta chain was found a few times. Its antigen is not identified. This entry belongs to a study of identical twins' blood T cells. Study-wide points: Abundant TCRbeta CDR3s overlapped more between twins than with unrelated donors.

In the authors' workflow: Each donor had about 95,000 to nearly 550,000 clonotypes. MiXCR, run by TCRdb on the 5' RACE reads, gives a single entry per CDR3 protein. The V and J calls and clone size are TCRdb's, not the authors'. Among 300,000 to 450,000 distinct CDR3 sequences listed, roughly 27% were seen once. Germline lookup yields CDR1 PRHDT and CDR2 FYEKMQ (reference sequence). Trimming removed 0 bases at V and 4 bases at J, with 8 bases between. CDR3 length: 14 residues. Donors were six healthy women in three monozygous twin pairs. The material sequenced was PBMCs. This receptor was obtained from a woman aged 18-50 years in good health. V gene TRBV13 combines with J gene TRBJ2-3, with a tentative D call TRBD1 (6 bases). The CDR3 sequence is CASSLGGGADTQYF. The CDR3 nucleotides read TGTGCCAGCAGCTTAGGTGGGGGCGCAGATACGCAGTATTTT. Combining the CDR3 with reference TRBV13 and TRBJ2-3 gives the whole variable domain AAGVIQSPRHLIKEKRETATLKCYPIPRHDTVYWYQQGPGQDPQFLISFYEKMQSDKGSIPDRFSAQQFSDYHSELNMSSLELGDSALYFCASSLGGGADTQYFGPGTRLTVL.